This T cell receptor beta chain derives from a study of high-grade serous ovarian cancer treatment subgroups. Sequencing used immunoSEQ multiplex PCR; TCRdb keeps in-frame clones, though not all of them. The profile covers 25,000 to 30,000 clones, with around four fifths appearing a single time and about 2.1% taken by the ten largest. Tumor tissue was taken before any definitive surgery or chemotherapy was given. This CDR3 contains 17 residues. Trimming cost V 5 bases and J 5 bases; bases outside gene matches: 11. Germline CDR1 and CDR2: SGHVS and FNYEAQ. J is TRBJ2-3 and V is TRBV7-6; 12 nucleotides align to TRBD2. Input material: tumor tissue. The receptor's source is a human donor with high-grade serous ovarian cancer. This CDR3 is CASSPQAPTSGRDTQYF. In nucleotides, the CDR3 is TGTGCCAGCAGCCCCCAAGCACCGACTAGCGGGAGAGATACGCAGTATTTT.